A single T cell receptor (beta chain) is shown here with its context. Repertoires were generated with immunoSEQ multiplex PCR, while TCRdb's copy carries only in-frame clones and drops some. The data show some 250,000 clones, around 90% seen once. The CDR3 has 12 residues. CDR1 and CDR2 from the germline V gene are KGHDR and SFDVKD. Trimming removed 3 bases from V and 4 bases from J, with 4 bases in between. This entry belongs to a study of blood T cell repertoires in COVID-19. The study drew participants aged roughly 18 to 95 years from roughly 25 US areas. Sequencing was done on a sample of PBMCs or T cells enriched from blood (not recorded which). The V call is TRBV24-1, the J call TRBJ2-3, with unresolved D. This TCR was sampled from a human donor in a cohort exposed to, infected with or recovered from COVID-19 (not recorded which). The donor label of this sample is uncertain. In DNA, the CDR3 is TGTGCCACCAGTGATCGGGCAGATACGCAGTATTTT. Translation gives CATSDRADTQYF.